This TCR beta chain derives from a study of neurological immune-mediated disorders. General study points: In multiple sclerosis patients, the repertoire cluster was unrelated to clinical or MRI findings.

In germline, CDR1 is MGHRA, CDR2 YSYEKL. This CDR3 is built from 16 residues. The V and J ends lost 0 bases and 3 bases respectively, with 12 bases between them. The team produced cDNA through 5'RACE using 10-nucleotide random UMIs. Using its own MiXCR run on the 5' RACE reads, TCRdb lists one record per CDR3 protein. The sample includes approximately 66,000 distinct CDR3 sequences, roughly 4.5% seen only once; the top ten take 6.5% to 7.5%. A total of 2 million PBMCs stored at -80 degrees C provided the unsorted libraries. This clonotype appeared many times. Its antigen is unknown. Sequencing was carried out using PBMCs. The TCR comes from a man younger than 45 with multiple sclerosis. The chain couples TRBV4-1 to TRBJ1-5; D is uncertain. Written as DNA, the CDR3 is TGCGCCAGCAGCCAAGATCCGTGGGGTGCCAATCAGCCCCAGCATTTT. Protein product: CASSQDPWGANQPQHF.